This is a list of T cell receptor beta chains from one sample in a study of regulatory dendritic cells for organ transplantation. The antigens these receptors bind are not known. Profiling relied on immunoSEQ multiplex PCR, and the TCRdb table lists in-frame clones only, not all of them. The sample holds approximately 22,000 clones; roughly 85% are singletons and the top ten take under 0.3%. The specimen was naive CD4+ T cells from blood cultured with dendritic cells. The receptors were sampled from a human donor in good health. Both conserved end residues are part of each CDR3. A D gene is named only where the DNA matches it firmly. Only some rows state a clone size, as once, few, many or a class for expanded clones.

size	D	V	J	DNA	CDR3
NA	NA	TRBV28	TRBJ1-5	TGTGCCAGCAGTTTATCGGGAAGCGGCGCCAATCAGCCCCAGCATTTT	CASSLSGSGANQPQHF
NA	NA	TRBV7-3	TRBJ2-1	TGTGCCAGCAGCTTAGGGTCTCCCGTTCTCCGAAGCTCCTACAATGAGCAGTTCTTC	CASSLGSPVLRSSYNEQFF
NA	NA	TRBV29-1	TRBJ1-4	TGCAGCGTTGCTCTCCGGGCCCCTAATGAAAAACTGTTTTTT	CSVALRAPNEKLFF
NA	NA	TRBV6-5	TRBJ1-1	TGTGCCAGCAGTTACGGAGGGGATACTGAAGCTTTCTTT	CASSYGGDTEAFF
NA	NA	TRBV19	TRBJ1-5	TGTGCCAGTAGCTTGCTAGGGTACGGGAGCAATCAGCCCCAGCATTTT	CASSLLGYGSNQPQHF
NA	TRBD2	TRBV9	TRBJ2-3	TGTGCCAGCAGCGCCAGCCGAGCGGGAGGTCGAACAGATACGCAGTATTTT	CASSASRAGGRTDTQYF
NA	NA	TRBV2	TRBJ2-1	TGTGCCAGCAGTGAAGTCAATGAGCAGTTCTTC	CASSEVNEQFF
NA	NA	TRBV7-6	TRBJ2-3	TGTGCCAGCAGCTTAGCGCCTGATACGCAGTATTTT	CASSLAPDTQYF
NA	TRBD2	TRBV5-1	TRBJ2-7	TGCGCCAGCAGCGGGGCGCTAGCGGGGCCTCCCTACGAGCAGTACTTC	CASSGALAGPPYEQYF
NA	TRBD1	TRBV9	TRBJ2-7	TGTGCCAGCAGCGTACTCGGAGAGGGGGCGCTCTACGAGCAGTACTTC	CASSVLGEGALYEQYF
few	NA	TRBV5-1	TRBJ1-1	TGCGCCAGCAGCCGAGGGGTAAGCACGAACACTGAAGCTTTCTTT	CASSRGVSTNTEAFF
NA	NA	TRBV5-8	TRBJ2-1	TGTGCCAGCAGCTTGGAGGGACATTCAAGCAATGAGCAGTTCTTC	CASSLEGHSSNEQFF
NA	NA	TRBV5-6	TRBJ2-5	TGTGCCAGCAGCTTTCCGACGGCAGAGACCCAGTACTTC	CASSFPTAETQYF
few	NA	TRBV30	TRBJ1-5	TGTGCCTGGAGTGTTCGGGGGCCTCAGCCCCAGCATTTT	CAWSVRGPQPQHF
NA	TRBD2	TRBV11-2	TRBJ2-5	TGTGCCAGCAGCTTAGGGGTTCGTAGCGGGGGGGAGACCCAGTACTTC	CASSLGVRSGGETQYF
few	NA	TRBV29-1	TRBJ1-2	TGCAGCGTTGAAGATCGGCTTGGGGTCGGCGGCTACACCTTC	CSVEDRLGVGGYTF
NA	TRBD2	TRBV9	TRBJ2-1	TGTGCCAGCAGCGTAGCGGGTAGCGGGACCTACAATGAGCAGTTCTTC	CASSVAGSGTYNEQFF
NA	NA	TRBV5-5	TRBJ2-5	TGTGCCAGCAGCTTGTGGGGAGTGGAGGAGACCCAGTACTTC	CASSLWGVEETQYF
NA	NA	TRBV5-8	TRBJ1-5	TGTGCCAGCAGCTTGGAGACAGGCTTCCAGCCCCAGCATTTT	CASSLETGFQPQHF
NA	TRBD1	TRBV28	TRBJ1-4	TGTGCCAGCAGTGCTCGCCCGGGACAGAATGAAAAACTGTTTTTT	CASSARPGQNEKLFF